These 2 T cell receptor beta chains were all obtained from the same sample, sequenced in a study of shared clonotypes between healthy human individuals. This table comes from immunoSEQ multiplex PCR, and its TCRdb copy is limited to in-frame clones, with some not included. The sample has fewer than 2.5 million clones; approximately 94% are singletons. Sequencing input: naive CD4+ T cells from PBMCs. Subset in this sample: CD45RA+ positively selected. These receptors were taken from a young man in good health. Some clones in this sample may be carry-over from other donors' samples.

This chain uses TRBV5-5 with TRBJ1-1; TRBD1 matches 7 bases. V was clipped by 2 bases and J by 5 bases; unmatched bases: 6. The CDR3 length is 14 residues. The germline CDR1 and CDR2 sequences are SGHKS and YYEKEE (reference sequence). The CDR3 coding sequence is TGTGCCAGCAGCTTAAGAGGGGGCCGGACTGAAGCTTTCTTT. Its translation is CASSLRGGRTEAFF.

For this clone: Other DNA sequences from this sample encode an identical CDR3 as well. The gene calls are TRBV5-4 and TRBJ1-4, with D uncertain. This CDR3 contains 15 residues. V shed 1 base and J shed 0 bases, with 7 bases lying between them. CDR1 and CDR2 (germline): SGHNT, YYREEE (reference sequence). The CDR3 reads CASSLRGATNEKLFF. CDR3 bases: TGTGCCAGCAGCTTGCGAGGAGCAACTAATGAAAAACTGTTTTTT.